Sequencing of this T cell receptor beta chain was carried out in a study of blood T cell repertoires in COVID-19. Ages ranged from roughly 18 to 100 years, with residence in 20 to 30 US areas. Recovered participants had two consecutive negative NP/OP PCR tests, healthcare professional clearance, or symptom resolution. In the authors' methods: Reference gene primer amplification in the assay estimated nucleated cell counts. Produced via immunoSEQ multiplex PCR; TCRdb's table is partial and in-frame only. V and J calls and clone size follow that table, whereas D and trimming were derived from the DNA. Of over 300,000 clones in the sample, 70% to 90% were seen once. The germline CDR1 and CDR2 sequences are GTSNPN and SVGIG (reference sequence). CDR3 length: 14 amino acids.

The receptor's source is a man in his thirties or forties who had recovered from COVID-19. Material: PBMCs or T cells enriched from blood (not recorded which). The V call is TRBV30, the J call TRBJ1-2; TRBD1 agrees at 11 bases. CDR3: CVAPGQGAGYGYTF. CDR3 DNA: TGTGTAGCCCCTGGACAGGGGGCTGGCTATGGCTACACCTTC. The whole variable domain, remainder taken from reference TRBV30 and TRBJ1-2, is SQTIHQWPATLVQPVGSPLSLECTVEGTSNPNLYWYRQAAGRGLQLLFYSVGIGQISSEVPQNLSASRPQDRQFILSSKKLLLSDSGFYLCVAPGQGAGYGYTFGSGTRLTVV.